One sample yielded the 21 T cell receptor beta chains listed below, sequenced in a study of OX40 agonist ivuxolimab in advanced cancers. TCRdb's copy holds only in-frame clones and misses some; the assay was immunoSEQ multiplex PCR. The sample records more than 85,000 clones, roughly 90% being singletons. The sequencing used CD4+ or CD8+ T cells sorted from blood, collected in a trial of the OX40 agonist ivuxolimab. These receptors all stem from an adult with an advanced solid tumor such as melanoma, head and neck, liver or kidney cancer.

This clone was seen once. The chain is built from TRBV19 and TRBJ1-1, with D tentatively TRBD1 (5 bases). CDR1 LNHDA and CDR2 SQIVND come from the germline V gene (reference sequence). V was pared by 3 bases and J by 3 bases, with 14 bases between. This CDR3 contains 15 residues. The CDR3 DNA reads TGTGCCAGTAGTATTGGGGGAGGAAGGTACACTGAAGCTTTCTTT. This translates into CASSIGGGRYTEAFF.

The rearrangement uses TRBV19 and TRBJ2-5; TRBD1 matches 7 bases. CDR1 and CDR2 from the germline V gene are LNHDA and SQIVND (reference sequence). CDR3 length: 15 amino acids. V shed 5 bases, J shed 2 bases, and the junction held 8 bases outside the gene matches. The CDR3 nucleotides are TGTGCCAGTAGTGTATACAGGGGTTTTCAAGAGACCCAGTACTTC. It translates to CASSVYRGFQETQYF.

A remark on this clone: The junction shows a germline mismatch at one end, possibly a read error. DNA for the CDR3: TGTGCCAGTAGTCTATTGACAGGGAACAGTGAAGCTTTCTTT. Amino acids: CASSLLTGNSEAFF. The rearrangement joins TRBV19 to TRBJ1-1, with 7 bases aligning to TRBD1. This CDR3 has 14 residues. CDR1 is LNHDA and CDR2 is SQIVND in the germline V gene (reference sequence).

V gene TRBV9 combines with J gene TRBJ2-1; the D gene could be TRBD1 or TRBD2 (6 bases each). Trimming stripped 4 bases from V and 7 bases from J, with 15 bases between. The CDR3 runs to 14 residues. The germline CDR1 and CDR2 sequences are SGDLS and YYNGEE. In DNA, the CDR3 is TGTGCCAGCAGCCCGGGGTGGAGGGGGAATGAGCAGTTCTTC. This encodes CASSPGWRGNEQFF.

The chain links TRBV6-6 to TRBJ2-5; 9 nucleotides match TRBD1. The CDR3 has 15 residues. V was clipped by 2 bases and J by 3 bases; unmatched bases: 4. Germline CDR1 and CDR2: MNHNY and SVGAGI (reference sequence). DNA for the CDR3: TGTGCCAGCAGTTACGGACAGGGGAAAAAAGAGACCCAGTACTTC. Protein: CASSYGQGKKETQYF.

The chain uses TRBV19 and TRBJ1-5; 9 nucleotides line up with TRBD1. The CDR3 is made up of 15 amino acids. The V gene end was trimmed by 7 bases and the J gene end by 1 base; junction bases not matched to a gene: 5. Germline lookup yields CDR1 LNHDA and CDR2 SQIVND (reference sequence). The CDR3 DNA reads as TGTGCCAGTAAAATGGGACAGGGAAGCAATCAGCCCCAGCATTTT. Translated: CASKMGQGSNQPQHF.

The chain carries TRBV27 and TRBJ2-7, with D tentatively TRBD2 (6 bases). The V and J ends lost 5 bases and 2 bases respectively, with 22 bases between them. Germline values: CDR1 MNHEY, CDR2 SMNVEV (reference sequence). CDR3 size: 17 residues. CDR3 sequence reads: CASSISGRGNVAYEQYF. CDR3 nucleotide sequence: TGTGCCAGCAGTATTTCGGGTCGGGGGAATGTAGCCTACGAGCAGTACTTC.

This clone occurred once. The J gene is TRBJ2-7, the V gene TRBV5-1, with 11 nucleotides matching TRBD2. Losses at the gene ends were 2 bases for V and 2 bases for J; bases not matched to a gene: 6. This CDR3 region has 16 residues. Per the germline V gene, CDR1 is SGHRS and CDR2 is YFSETQ. As DNA, the CDR3 is TGCGCCAGCAGCTTCAATCTAGCGGGAGGCACCTACGAGCAGTACTTC. Translation: CASSFNLAGGTYEQYF.

The chain has TRBV7-2 and TRBJ2-1; 10 nucleotides agree with TRBD2. Trimming cost V 2 bases and J 2 bases; bases outside gene matches: 6. Germline CDR1 and CDR2: SGHTA and FQGNSA. This CDR3 is 17 amino acids long. CDR3 protein: CASSLTPGTSAYNEQFF. The CDR3 nucleotides read TGTGCCAGCAGCTTAACCCCCGGGACTAGCGCCTACAATGAGCAGTTCTTC.

V usage is TRBV28 and J usage is TRBJ2-7; TRBD2 agrees at 8 bases. The ends lost 8 bases at V and 4 bases at J; junction bases unmatched: 10. This CDR3 region has 14 residues. Germline V lookup: CDR1 MDHEN, CDR2 SYDVKM. For the CDR3, the DNA is TGTGCCAGCCTCGCGGGAGGAGTTTTATACGAGCAGTACTTC. Protein sequence: CASLAGGVLYEQYF.

This sequence joins TRBV11-3 and TRBJ2-7; no firm D call. The CDR3 runs to 13 residues. V dropped 3 bases and J dropped 3 bases, with 9 bases sitting between them. CDR1 and CDR2 from the germline V gene are SGHNT and YENEEA. CDR3 bases: TGTGCCAGCAGCTTTGGCCGAGACTACGAGCAGTACTTC. Its translation: CASSFGRDYEQYF.

This clone was seen a handful of times. In DNA form, the CDR3 reads TGTGCCTGGGAGAGGGGATTGAACACTGAAGCTTTCTTT. Protein product: CAWERGLNTEAFF. The genes are TRBV30 and TRBJ1-1, with D perhaps matching TRBD1 (5 bases). The ends were cut back, 5 bases at V and 0 bases at J, with 10 bases in the middle. Per germline, CDR1 GTSNPN and CDR2 SVGIG (reference sequence). The length of the CDR3 is 13 residues.

This rearrangement joins TRBV27 to TRBJ2-1; D is perhaps TRBD2 (5 bases). The length of the CDR3 is 15 residues. Looked up from germline, CDR1 is MNHEY and CDR2 is SMNVEV (reference sequence). V dropped 6 bases and J dropped 4 bases, with 16 bases sitting between them. In DNA, the CDR3 is TGTGCCAGCAGCCTAAGCGGAGTAGTTTACAATGAGCAGTTCTTC. It yields the protein CASSLSGVVYNEQFF.

The V call is TRBV28, the J call TRBJ2-5; TRBD2 matches at 7 bases. Losses at the gene ends were 3 bases for V and 2 bases for J; bases not matched to a gene: 3. Germline V CDR1 and CDR2: MDHEN, SYDVKM. There are 14 residues in the CDR3. CDR3 in DNA: TGTGCCAGCAGTTTCACTAGCGCGCAAGAGACCCAGTACTTC. Amino acid sequence: CASSFTSAQETQYF. Looking up the rest from reference TRBV28 and TRBJ2-5 gives the full variable domain: DVKVTQSSRYLVKRTGEKVFLECVQDMDHENMFWYRQDPGLGLRLIYFSYDVKMKEKGDIPEGYSVSREKKERFSLILESASTNQTSMYLCASSFTSAQETQYFGPGTRLLVL.

On this clone: Given a much more abundant clone one base away, this may be a read error. In the same sample, other DNA sequences code for this CDR3. The V and J genes are TRBV15 and TRBJ1-5; D uncertain. The germline V gene has CDR1 LNHNV and CDR2 YYDKDF (reference sequence). CDR3 length: 12 residues. With 0 bases removed from V and 3 bases from J, the gap between germline ends came to 0 bases. DNA for the CDR3: TGTGCCACCAGCAGAGACAATCAGCCCCAGCATTTT. This codes for CATSRDNQPQHF.

The J gene is TRBJ2-1, the V gene TRBV28; D uncertain. This CDR3 spans 14 amino acids. Germline CDR1 is MDHEN and CDR2 is SYDVKM. V was clipped by 8 bases and J by 3 bases, with 14 bases between them. CDR3: CASFDGLYYNEQFF. The DNA for the CDR3 is TGTGCCAGCTTCGATGGCCTCTACTACAATGAGCAGTTCTTC.

The chain couples TRBV7-8 to TRBJ2-7; the D gene is possibly TRBD1 (5 bases). V was cut by 3 bases and J by 3 bases, with 9 bases left in between. Germline CDR1 reads SGHVS; CDR2 reads FQNEAQ. The CDR3 consists of 13 residues. CDR3 nucleotide sequence: TGTGCCAGCAGCTTGGGGCCTAACTACGAGCAGTACTTC. It specifies CASSLGPNYEQYF.

The CDR3 loop is CSSGFETQYF. Written as DNA, the CDR3 is TGCAGCTCGGGGTTTGAGACCCAGTACTTC. This chain connects TRBV29-1 to TRBJ2-5, with D perhaps matching TRBD2 (5 bases). Germline V gene sequence: CDR1 SQVTM, CDR2 ANQGSEA. The V and J ends lost 8 bases and 5 bases respectively, with 9 bases between them. This CDR3 is 10 amino acids long.

The V and J genes are TRBV7-2 and TRBJ1-1; maybe TRBD1 (6 bases). CDR3 length: 11 amino acids. V was clipped by 5 bases and J by 8 bases, with 9 bases between them. CDR1 is SGHTA, CDR2 FQGNSA, per germline. DNA of the CDR3: TGTGCCAGCAGCCCCGACAGGGAAGCTTTCTTT. This codes for CASSPDREAFF.

The genes are TRBV9 and TRBJ2-3; D is undetermined. Trimming took 0 bases from V and 4 from J, leaving 0 bases between them. The germline V gene encodes CDR1 SGDLS and CDR2 YYNGEE. The CDR3 covers 11 residues. In DNA, the CDR3 is TGTGCCAGCAGCGTAGCAGATACGCAGTATTTT. Translated, it gives CASSVADTQYF.

A note on this clone: Compared with germline, one end of the junction differs, possibly owing to a read error. This same CDR3 is encoded by further DNA sequences in the sample. The rearrangement links TRBV27 to TRBJ2-1; 8 bases are shared with TRBD1. There are 15 residues in the CDR3. Germline lookup yields CDR1 MNHEY and CDR2 SMNVEV (reference sequence). CDR3 in amino acids: CASSLRQGAYNEQFF. CDR3 bases: TGTGCCAGCAGTTTAAGGCAGGGGGCCTATAATGAGCAGTTCTTC.